The T cell receptor beta chain under discussion was sequenced for a study of blood T cell repertoires in COVID-19. Study in general: Italy, Spain and the United States were the sources of the convalescent and acute COVID-19 samples. Nucleic acid was either cDNA or gDNA, and it came from T cells, B-cell-depleted T cells, or PBMCs.

Assignments of participants to cohorts depended upon their own reported clinical history. Per the study methods: From reference gene primer amplification, estimates of nucleated cell counts were derived. Profiled with immunoSEQ multiplex PCR; TCRdb holds only in-frame clones, not every one. For V, J and clone size, that table is used; D and trimming come from the DNA. The table has approximately 250,000 clones, around 89% seen once. The germline V gene has CDR1 LNHDA and CDR2 SQIVND (reference sequence). The CDR3 is 14 residues long. V was clipped by 3 bases and J by 5 bases; unmatched bases: 4. The sequence came from a woman in her forties with acute COVID-19. The sequencing input was PBMCs or T cells enriched from blood (not recorded which). The V and J genes are TRBV19 and TRBJ1-5; 7 bases fit TRBD1. CDR3 in amino acids: CASSMATGDQPQHF. Written as DNA, the CDR3 is TGTGCCAGTAGTATGGCCACAGGGGATCAGCCCCAGCATTTT.